The 3 T cell receptor beta chains listed next were all sequenced from one sample in a study of chemoradiotherapy in HPV16-positive cancers. The protocol was immunoSEQ multiplex PCR, while the TCRdb copy is restricted to in-frame clones and leaves out a portion. The table includes 11,000 or so clones, roughly 70% detected once. The specimen was obtained from a patient who underwent chemoradiotherapy. The receptors come from a human donor with HPV-associated anogenital cancer.

This chain joins TRBV9 and TRBJ2-5; 7 bases are shared with TRBD1. Trimming at V came to 2 bases and at J to 5 bases, leaving 3 bases not matched to a gene. The CDR3 runs 13 residues. Germline values: CDR1 SGDLS, CDR2 YYNGEE. CDR3 protein: CASSVDREETQYF. In DNA, the CDR3 is TGTGCCAGCAGCGTCGACAGGGAGGAGACCCAGTACTTC.

The chain uses TRBV27 and TRBJ2-7, with 10 nucleotides matching TRBD1. The junction had 17 bases not matched to a gene; V was cut back by 5 bases and J by 4 bases. The germline V gene encodes CDR1 MNHEY and CDR2 SMNVEV (reference sequence). There are 18 residues in the CDR3. The CDR3 sequence: CASSPQSFGTGVKYEQYF. The CDR3 DNA reads as TGTGCCAGCAGTCCGCAGTCTTTTGGGACAGGGGTAAAGTACGAGCAGTACTTC.

This clone appeared a single time. V is TRBV7-6 and J is TRBJ2-3, with 11 bases that match TRBD2. The CDR3 is 16 residues long. CDR1 and CDR2 (germline): SGHVS, FNYEAQ. V shed 5 bases, J shed 0 bases, and the junction held 4 bases outside the gene matches. CDR3: CASSLGTSGSTDTQYF. DNA for the CDR3: TGTGCCAGCAGCCTGGGGACTAGCGGAAGCACAGATACGCAGTATTTT.